These T cell receptor beta chains were read from a single sample in a study of cytomegalovirus exposure and HLA in healthy donors. Produced via immunoSEQ multiplex PCR; TCRdb's table is partial and in-frame only. The sample consists of 60,000 to 75,000 clones, around 78% of them appearing once. Material: PBMCs. These receptors were obtained from a man in his late teens or twenties in good health and CMV-seropositive. Each CDR3 is given with its conserved first and last residue. D genes are given only for firm matches. Expanded clones are given a class, and other clones once, few, many or no size at all.

v_gene	j_gene	d_gene	abundance	CDR3nt	CDR3aa
TRBV2	TRBJ1-1	TRBD1	.	TGTGCCAGCTCCGGGACAGCGATCACTGAAGCTTTCTTT	CASSGTAITEAFF
TRBV15	TRBJ1-5	TRBD1	.	TGTGCCACCAGCAGCGACAGGGGAGGTAATCAGCCCCAGCATTTT	CATSSDRGGNQPQHF
TRBV10-3	TRBJ2-4	.	.	TGTGCCATCAGTGAGCGGGGGGCCCAGGGCACGAACATTCAGTACTTC	CAISERGAQGTNIQYF
TRBV29-1	TRBJ2-5	TRBD1	.	TGCAGCGCCGGACAGGGTGGGGAGACCCAGTACTTC	CSAGQGGETQYF
TRBV7-9	TRBJ2-1	TRBD2	.	TGTGCCAGCAGCTCGCGACCGGGACTAGCGGGAGAGAATGAGCAGTTCTTC	CASSSRPGLAGENEQFF
TRBV7-2	TRBJ1-2	TRBD1	.	TGTGCCAGCAGCTTCACAGGGGGTTCGTATGGCTACACCTTC	CASSFTGGSYGYTF
TRBV4-1	TRBJ2-3	.	.	TGCGCCAGCAGCGTCGGGACTTCGGGCAGGGATACGCAGTATTTT	CASSVGTSGRDTQYF
TRBV6-6	TRBJ2-2	.	few	TGTGCCAGCAGTTACGAGGGGGTGAACACCGGGGAGCTGTTTTTT	CASSYEGVNTGELFF
TRBV30	TRBJ1-3	.	few	TGTGCCTGGAGTGTAAAGTCAGGTGGAAACACCATATATTTT	CAWSVKSGGNTIYF
TRBV5-4	TRBJ2-7	TRBD1	.	TGTGCCAGCAGCTGGAGGGACAGGGGTAGTCGTGTCGAGCAGTACTTC	CASSWRDRGSRVEQYF